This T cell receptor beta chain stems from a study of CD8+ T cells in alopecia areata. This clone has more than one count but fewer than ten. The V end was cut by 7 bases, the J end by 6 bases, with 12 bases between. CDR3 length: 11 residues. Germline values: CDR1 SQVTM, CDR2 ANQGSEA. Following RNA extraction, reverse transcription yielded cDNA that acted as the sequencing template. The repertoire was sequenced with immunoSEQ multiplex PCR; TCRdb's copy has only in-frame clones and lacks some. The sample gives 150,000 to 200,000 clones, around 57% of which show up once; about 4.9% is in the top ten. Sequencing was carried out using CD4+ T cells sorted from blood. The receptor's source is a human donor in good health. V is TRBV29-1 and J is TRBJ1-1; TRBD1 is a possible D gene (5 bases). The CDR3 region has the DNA TGCAGCGCTAACCGGGGGTCTGAAGCTTTCTTT. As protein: CSANRGSEAFF.